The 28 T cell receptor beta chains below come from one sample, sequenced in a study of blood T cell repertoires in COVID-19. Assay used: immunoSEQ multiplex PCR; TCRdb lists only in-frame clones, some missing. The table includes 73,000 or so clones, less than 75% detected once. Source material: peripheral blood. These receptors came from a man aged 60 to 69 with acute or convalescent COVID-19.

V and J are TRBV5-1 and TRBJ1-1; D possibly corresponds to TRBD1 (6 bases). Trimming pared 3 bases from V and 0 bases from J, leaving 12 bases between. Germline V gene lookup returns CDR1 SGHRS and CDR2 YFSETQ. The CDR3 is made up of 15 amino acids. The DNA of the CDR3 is TGCGCCAGCAGCTCCCCGCAGGGGATGAACACTGAAGCTTTCTTT. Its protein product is CASSSPQGMNTEAFF.

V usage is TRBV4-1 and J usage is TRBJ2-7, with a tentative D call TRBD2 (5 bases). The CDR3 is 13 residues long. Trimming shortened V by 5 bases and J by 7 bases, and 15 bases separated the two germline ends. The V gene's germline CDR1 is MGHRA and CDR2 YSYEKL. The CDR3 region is CASSTHRRYEQYV. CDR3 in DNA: TGCGCCAGCAGCACACACCGGAGGTATGAGCAGTACGTC.

Written as DNA, the CDR3 is TGTGCCACCAGGGACAGGGGCACTGAAGCTTTCTTT. Protein product: CATRDRGTEAFF. This chain joins TRBV24-1 and TRBJ1-1; 9 nucleotides align to TRBD1. CDR3 length equals 12 residues. CDR1 KGHDR and CDR2 SFDVKD come from the germline V gene. V lost 7 bases, J lost 4 bases, and 0 bases stayed unmatched.

Written as DNA, the CDR3 is TGTGCCAGCAGCTTCGTGCCACTAGCTACCTACGAGCAGTACTTC. It is translated as CASSFVPLATYEQYF. The V and J genes are TRBV5-4 and TRBJ2-7; D is perhaps TRBD2 (6 bases). V lost 2 bases and J 2 bases, leaving 14 bases between the germline ends. The germline CDR1 and CDR2 sequences are SGHNT and YYREEE (reference sequence). The CDR3 is made up of 15 amino acids.

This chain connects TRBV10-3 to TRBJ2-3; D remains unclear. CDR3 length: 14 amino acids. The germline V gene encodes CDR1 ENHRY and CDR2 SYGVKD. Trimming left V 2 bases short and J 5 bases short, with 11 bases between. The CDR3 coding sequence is TGTGCCATCAGTGAGGACTCCCCCAAAGATACGCAGTATTTT. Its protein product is CAISEDSPKDTQYF.

The CDR3 coding sequence is TGTGCCAGCAGCTTAATGGCAAGCTCTGGGGCCAACGTCCTGACTTTC. Amino acid sequence: CASSLMASSGANVLTF. This rearrangement joins TRBV11-2 to TRBJ2-6; D gene uncertain. Germline CDR1 is SGHAT and CDR2 is FQNNGV. The CDR3 has 16 residues. The germline V and J ends were trimmed by 2 bases and 0 bases, with 8 bases remaining between them.

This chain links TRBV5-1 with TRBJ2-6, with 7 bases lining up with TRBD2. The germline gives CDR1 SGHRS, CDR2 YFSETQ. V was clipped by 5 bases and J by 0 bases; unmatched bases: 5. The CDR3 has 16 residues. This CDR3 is CASSWGGTSGANVLTF. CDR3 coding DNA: TGCGCCAGCAGTTGGGGAGGGACCTCTGGGGCCAACGTCCTGACTTTC.

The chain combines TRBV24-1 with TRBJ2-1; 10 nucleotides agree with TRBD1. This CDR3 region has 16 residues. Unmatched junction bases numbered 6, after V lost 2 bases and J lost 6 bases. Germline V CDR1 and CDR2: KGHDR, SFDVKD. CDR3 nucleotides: TGTGCCACCAGTGATTCGGACAGGGGGGCGTTCAATGAGCAGTTCTTC. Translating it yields CATSDSDRGAFNEQFF.

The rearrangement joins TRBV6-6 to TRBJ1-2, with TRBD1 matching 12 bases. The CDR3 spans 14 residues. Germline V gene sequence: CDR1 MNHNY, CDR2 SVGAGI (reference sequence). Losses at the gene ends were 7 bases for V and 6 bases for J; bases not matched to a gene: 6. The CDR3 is CASTRGTGGNGYTF. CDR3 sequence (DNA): TGTGCCAGCACCCGAGGGACAGGGGGCAATGGCTACACCTTC.

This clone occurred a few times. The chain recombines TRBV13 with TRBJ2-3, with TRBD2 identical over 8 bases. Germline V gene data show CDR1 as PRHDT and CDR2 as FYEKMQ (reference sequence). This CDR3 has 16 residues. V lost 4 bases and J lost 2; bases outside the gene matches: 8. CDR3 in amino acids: CASSSLPAGVTDTQYF. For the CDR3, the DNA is TGTGCCAGCAGCTCCCTACCAGCGGGAGTCACAGATACGCAGTATTTT.

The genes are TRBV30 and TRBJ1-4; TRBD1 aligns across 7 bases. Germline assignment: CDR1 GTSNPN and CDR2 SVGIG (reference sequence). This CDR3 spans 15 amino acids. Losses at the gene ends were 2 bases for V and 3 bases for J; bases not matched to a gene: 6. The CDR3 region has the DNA TGTGCCTGGAGTATGACAGGGCAGGCTAATGAAAAACTGTTTTTT. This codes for CAWSMTGQANEKLFF. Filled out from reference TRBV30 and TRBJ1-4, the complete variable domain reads SQTIHQWPATLVQPVGSPLSLECTVEGTSNPNLYWYRQAAGRGLQLLFYSVGIGQISSEVPQNLSASRPQDRQFILSSKKLLLSDSGFYLCAWSMTGQANEKLFFGSGTQLSVL.

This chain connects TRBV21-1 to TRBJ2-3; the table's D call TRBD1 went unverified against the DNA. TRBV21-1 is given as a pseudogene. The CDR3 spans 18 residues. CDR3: CASSKATPGTETTDTQYF. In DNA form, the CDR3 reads TGTGCCAGCAGCAAAGCGACACCCGGGACAGAGACCACAGATACGCAGTATTTT.

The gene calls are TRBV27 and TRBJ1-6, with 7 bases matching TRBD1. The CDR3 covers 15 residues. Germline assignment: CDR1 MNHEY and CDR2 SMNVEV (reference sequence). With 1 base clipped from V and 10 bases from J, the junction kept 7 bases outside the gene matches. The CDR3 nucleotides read TGTGCCAGCAGTTTATTGGTGCAGGGGGACTCACCCCTCCACTTT. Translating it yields CASSLLVQGDSPLHF.

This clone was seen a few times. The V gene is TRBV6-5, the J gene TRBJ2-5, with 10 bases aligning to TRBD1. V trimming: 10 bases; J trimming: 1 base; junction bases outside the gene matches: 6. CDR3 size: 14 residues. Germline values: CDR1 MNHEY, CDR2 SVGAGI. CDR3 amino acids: CATWDRGGQETQYF. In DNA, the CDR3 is TGTGCCACATGGGACAGGGGAGGCCAAGAGACCCAGTACTTC.

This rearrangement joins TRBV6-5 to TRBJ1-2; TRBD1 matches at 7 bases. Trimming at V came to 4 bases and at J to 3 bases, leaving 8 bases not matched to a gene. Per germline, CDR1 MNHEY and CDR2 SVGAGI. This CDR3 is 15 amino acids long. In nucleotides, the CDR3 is TGTGCCAGCAGTTCGGACAGGCAGACTTACTATGGCTACACCTTC. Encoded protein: CASSSDRQTYYGYTF.

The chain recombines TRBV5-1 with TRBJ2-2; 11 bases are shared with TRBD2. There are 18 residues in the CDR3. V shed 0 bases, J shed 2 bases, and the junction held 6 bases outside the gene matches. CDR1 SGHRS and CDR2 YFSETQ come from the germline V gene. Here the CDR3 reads CASSLVASGGINTGELFF. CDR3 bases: TGCGCCAGCAGCTTGGTGGCTAGCGGGGGGATCAACACCGGGGAGCTGTTTTTT.

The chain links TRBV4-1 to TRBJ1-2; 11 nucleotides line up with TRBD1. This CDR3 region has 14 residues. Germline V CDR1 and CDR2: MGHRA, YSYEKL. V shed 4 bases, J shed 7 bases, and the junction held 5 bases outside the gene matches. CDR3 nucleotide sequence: TGCGCCAGCAGCCCCCCGGACAGGGGGCTTGGCTACACCTTC. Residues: CASSPPDRGLGYTF.

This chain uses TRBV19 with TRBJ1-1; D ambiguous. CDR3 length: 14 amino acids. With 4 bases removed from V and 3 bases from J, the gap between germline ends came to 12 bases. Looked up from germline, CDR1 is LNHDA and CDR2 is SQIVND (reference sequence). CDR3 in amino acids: CASSSPKLYTEAFF. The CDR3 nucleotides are TGTGCCAGTAGTAGTCCCAAACTTTACACTGAAGCTTTCTTT.

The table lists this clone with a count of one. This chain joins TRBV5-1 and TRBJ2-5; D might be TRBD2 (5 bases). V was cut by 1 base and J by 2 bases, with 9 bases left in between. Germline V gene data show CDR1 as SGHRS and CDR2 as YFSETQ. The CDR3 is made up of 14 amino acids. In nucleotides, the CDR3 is TGCGCCAGCAGCTTGAGCGGAGAACAAGAGACCCAGTACTTC. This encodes CASSLSGEQETQYF.

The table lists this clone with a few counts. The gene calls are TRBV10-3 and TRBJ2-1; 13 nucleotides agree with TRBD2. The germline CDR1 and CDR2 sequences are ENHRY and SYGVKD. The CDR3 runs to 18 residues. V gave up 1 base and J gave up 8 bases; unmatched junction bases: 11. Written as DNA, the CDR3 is TGTGCCATCAGTGAGTACGCCGCCGGGACTAGCGGGATAGATGAGCAGTTCTTC. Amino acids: CAISEYAAGTSGIDEQFF.

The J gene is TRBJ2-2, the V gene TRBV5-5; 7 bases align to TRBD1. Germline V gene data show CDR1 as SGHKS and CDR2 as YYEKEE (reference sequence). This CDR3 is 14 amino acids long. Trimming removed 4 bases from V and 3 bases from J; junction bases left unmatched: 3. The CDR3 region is CASSETGDTGELFF. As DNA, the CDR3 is TGTGCCAGCAGCGAAACAGGGGACACCGGGGAGCTGTTTTTT.

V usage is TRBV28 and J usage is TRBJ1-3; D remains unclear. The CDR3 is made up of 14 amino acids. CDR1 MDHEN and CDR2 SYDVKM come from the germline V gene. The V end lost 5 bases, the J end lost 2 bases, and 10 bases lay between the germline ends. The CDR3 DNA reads TGTGCCAGCAGTCTAACTGAAGCTGGAAACACCATATATTTT. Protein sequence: CASSLTEAGNTIYF. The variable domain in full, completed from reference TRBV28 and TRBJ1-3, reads DVKVTQSSRYLVKRTGEKVFLECVQDMDHENMFWYRQDPGLGLRLIYFSYDVKMKEKGDIPEGYSVSREKKERFSLILESASTNQTSMYLCASSLTEAGNTIYFGEGSWLTVV.

The CDR3 coding sequence is TGTGCCAGCAATCACGGACAGGCCACAGATACGCAGTATTTT. The encoded protein is CASNHGQATDTQYF. The chain combines TRBV11-2 with TRBJ2-3; 7 bases are a match to TRBD1. The CDR3 sequence is 14 residues long. Germline CDR1 is SGHAT and CDR2 is FQNNGV. Trimming took 7 bases from V and 2 from J; bases not matched to a gene: 6.

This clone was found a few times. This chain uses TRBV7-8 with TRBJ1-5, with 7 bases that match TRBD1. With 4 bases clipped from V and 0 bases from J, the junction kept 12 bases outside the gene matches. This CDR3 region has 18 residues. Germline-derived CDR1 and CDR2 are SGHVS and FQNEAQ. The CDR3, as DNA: TGTGCCAGCAGCTACGCCTTGACAGGGAGTGATAGCAATCAGCCCCAGCATTTT. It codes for CASSYALTGSDSNQPQHF.

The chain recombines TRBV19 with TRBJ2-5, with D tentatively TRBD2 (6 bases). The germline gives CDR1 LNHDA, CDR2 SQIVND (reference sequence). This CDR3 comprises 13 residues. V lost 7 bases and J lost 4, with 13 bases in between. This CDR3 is CASNRGVGETQYF. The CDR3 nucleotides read TGTGCCAGTAACCGCGGGGTTGGAGAGACCCAGTACTTC.

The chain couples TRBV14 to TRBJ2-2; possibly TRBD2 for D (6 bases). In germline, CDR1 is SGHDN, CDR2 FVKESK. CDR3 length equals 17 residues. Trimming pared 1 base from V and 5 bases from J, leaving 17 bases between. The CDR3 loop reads CASSQVRLARGTGELFF. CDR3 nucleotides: TGTGCCAGCAGCCAAGTTCGTCTAGCGAGAGGGACCGGGGAGCTGTTTTTT.

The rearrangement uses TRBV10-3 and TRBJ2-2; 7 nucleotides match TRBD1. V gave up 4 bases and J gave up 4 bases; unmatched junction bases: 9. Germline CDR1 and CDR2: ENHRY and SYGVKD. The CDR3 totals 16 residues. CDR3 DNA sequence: TGTGCCATCAGTGGGACTGAGACAGGGACCACCGGGGAGCTGTTTTTT. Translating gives CAISGTETGTTGELFF.

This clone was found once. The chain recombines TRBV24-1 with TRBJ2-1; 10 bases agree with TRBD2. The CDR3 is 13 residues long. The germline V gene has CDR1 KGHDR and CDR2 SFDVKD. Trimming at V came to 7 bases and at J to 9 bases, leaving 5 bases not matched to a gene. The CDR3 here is CATRLAGAVEQFF. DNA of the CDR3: TGTGCCACCAGGCTAGCGGGAGCGGTTGAGCAGTTCTTC.